The rows below give T cell receptor beta chains drawn from one sample of a study of cytomegalovirus exposure and HLA in healthy donors. Profiling relied on immunoSEQ multiplex PCR, and the TCRdb table lists in-frame clones only, not all of them. This sample has about 160,000 clones, with over 65% found just once. The sequenced material came from PBMCs. These receptors all stem from a man between 18 and 29 years old in good health and CMV-seropositive. CDR3s include the opening cysteine and the closing phenylalanine or tryptophan. Each record gives: CDR3 length, J gene, V gene, CDR3 protein.

14	TRBJ1-2	TRBV28	CASSSYREHYGYTF
16	TRBJ2-1	TRBV15	CATSRDWRAGNNEQFF
15	TRBJ2-2	TRBV18	CASSERTVDTGELFF
11	TRBJ1-2	TRBV28	CASRDSFGYTF
15	TRBJ2-5	TRBV9	CASSVAGGDQETQYF
16	TRBJ2-1	TRBV7-9	CSSSPSGPAGINEQFF
15	TRBJ2-6	TRBV5-1	CASSLDLMGLNVLTF
19	TRBJ1-4	TRBV5-1	CASSLGDRESIWLGEKLFF
12	TRBJ1-1	TRBV6-1	CASRIMNTEAFF
14	TRBJ2-5	TRBV11-2	CASSSSGIQETQYF
13	TRBJ1-1	TRBV11-3	CASRSGGITEAFF
16	TRBJ1-1	TRBV5-4	CASSLGQGALGTEAFF
15	TRBJ2-1	TRBV18	CASSPPGQEDNEQFF